This T cell receptor (beta chain) is drawn from a study of Graves' ophthalmopathy and Graves' hyperthyroidism. If patients had other autoimmune diseases, uncontrolled infections, pregnancy or lactation, they were excluded. The CDR3 has 20 residues. Germline V gene data show CDR1 as LNHDA and CDR2 as SQIVND (reference sequence). As regards this clonotype: Without the conserved terminal phenylalanine or tryptophan, this CDR3 likely stems from a read error.

RNA transcripts provided the template for amplifying TCR beta CDR3 regions. Scientists carried out first-round RT-PCR using HTBI primers and then a second-round multiplex PCR. TCRdb recomputed calls from the multiplex PCR reads with MiXCR, one row per CDR3 protein. This table has around 40,000 distinct CDR3 sequences, roughly half appearing once. The chain carries TRBV19 and TRBJ1-5; D might be TRBD1 (5 bases). Sample: peripheral blood. The sequence was collected from an adult man with Graves' ophthalmopathy. CDR3 bases: TGTGCCAGTAGTAGTCCCTCGCACGGGGACCCCGCTTATAGCAATCGGCCCCAGCATTTG. Its protein product is CASSSPSHGDPAYSNRPQHL.